A single sample is the source of the 18 T cell receptor beta chains below, sequenced in a study of blood T cell repertoires in COVID-19. Produced via immunoSEQ multiplex PCR; TCRdb's table is partial and in-frame only. The sample has about 320,000 clones; around nine tenths are singletons. Sequencing input: PBMCs or T cells enriched from blood (not recorded which). These TCRs come from a young woman who had been exposed to COVID-19.

The chain has TRBV6-5 and TRBJ1-6, with D perhaps matching TRBD1 (6 bases). The V gene's germline CDR1 is MNHEY and CDR2 SVGAGI. The CDR3 contains 15 residues. The V end was cut by 2 bases, the J end by 5 bases, with 10 bases between. The CDR3 spells CASSYGGANNSPLHF. DNA for the CDR3: TGTGCCAGCAGTTACGGGGGGGCTAATAATTCACCCCTCCACTTT.

This clone was picked up one time. The chain couples TRBV5-1 to TRBJ1-3; possible D gene TRBD1, 6 bases. Trimming stripped 5 bases from V and 2 bases from J, with 14 bases between. The germline V gene has CDR1 SGHRS and CDR2 YFSETQ. The CDR3 totals 15 residues. The CDR3 here is CASRADRLPGNTIYF. The CDR3 DNA sequence: TGCGCCAGCAGAGCTGACAGGCTGCCTGGAAACACCATATATTTT.

This clone was detected a few times. The rearrangement joins TRBV10-3 to TRBJ1-1; D is undetermined. The CDR3 extends over 12 amino acids. Deletions cut 4 bases from V and 0 bases from J, with 3 bases between. Germline-derived CDR1 and CDR2 are ENHRY and SYGVKD. The CDR3 region has the DNA TGTGCCATCAGTGCGTTGAACACTGAAGCTTTCTTT. Residues: CAISALNTEAFF.

Only one count was recorded for this clone. The germline gene is not matched at one end of the junction; a read error may be the cause. The V and J genes are TRBV18 and TRBJ1-1, with 7 bases matching TRBD1. CDR3 size: 16 residues. CDR1 is KGHSH and CDR2 is LQKENI in the germline V gene. For the CDR3, the DNA is TGTGCCAGCTCACCACGTGTGACAGGGAATGTGGCTGACGCTTTCTTT. This sequence encodes CASSPRVTGNVADAFF.

The chain couples TRBV29-1 to TRBJ2-3; D might be TRBD2 (5 bases). From germline, CDR1 is SQVTM and CDR2 ANQGSEA. Trimming stripped 8 bases from V and 2 bases from J, with 20 bases between. CDR3 length equals 15 residues. The CDR3 region is CSFRGREGATDTQYF. The CDR3, as DNA: TGCAGCTTCCGCGGACGGGAAGGAGCCACAGATACGCAGTATTTT.

Comments on this clone: One end of the junction does not line up with germline, which may come from a read error. The V call is TRBV6-1, the J call TRBJ1-2; 7 bases agree with TRBD1. The CDR3 has 11 residues. Germline CDR1 and CDR2: MNHNS and SASEGT. The chain's CDR3 is CASSELQGDLF. CDR3 DNA: TGTGCCAGCAGTGAATTGCAGGGGGATCTCTTC.

The rearrangement joins TRBV19 to TRBJ1-1; possible D gene TRBD1, 6 bases. CDR3 size: 16 residues. Germline V gene data show CDR1 as LNHDA and CDR2 as SQIVND (reference sequence). The germline V and J ends were trimmed by 1 base and 4 bases, with 16 bases remaining between them. The CDR3 here is CASSIGYRVLSTEAFF. The DNA of the CDR3 is TGTGCCAGTAGTATAGGATACAGGGTTTTAAGCACTGAAGCTTTCTTT.

V gene TRBV5-1 combines with J gene TRBJ2-1; 10 nucleotides line up with TRBD1. The J segment lost 4 bases and the V segment lost 3 bases, leaving 4 bases of the junction unmatched. CDR3 length equals 15 residues. Germline V gene lookup returns CDR1 SGHRS and CDR2 YFSETQ. The CDR3, as DNA: TGCGCCAGCAGCTCCGACAGGGGGCAATACAATGAGCAGTTCTTC. It yields the protein CASSSDRGQYNEQFF.

The chain uses TRBV14 and TRBJ1-1, with D possibly matching TRBD1 (5 bases). Trimming removed 0 bases from V and 3 bases from J, with 11 bases in between. This CDR3 comprises 15 residues. Germline CDR1 reads SGHDN; CDR2 reads FVKESK. The CDR3 sequence: CASSQDWGVYTEAFF. The DNA of the CDR3 is TGTGCCAGCAGCCAAGATTGGGGCGTATACACTGAAGCTTTCTTT.

V gene TRBV6-1 combines with J gene TRBJ1-6, with 7 bases aligning to TRBD1. This CDR3 contains 16 residues. Trimming removed 4 bases from V and 5 bases from J; junction bases left unmatched: 8. Germline-derived CDR1 and CDR2 are MNHNS and SASEGT. The DNA for the CDR3 is TGTGCCAGCAGTGGACCGGGACAGCGGGATAATTCACCCCTCCACTTT. This translates into CASSGPGQRDNSPLHF.

V is TRBV7-9 and J is TRBJ1-2; 7 nucleotides line up with TRBD1. Unmatched junction bases numbered 13, after V lost 5 bases and J lost 4 bases. The CDR3 is 16 residues long. Germline V gene data show CDR1 as SEHNR and CDR2 as FQNEAQ (reference sequence). The CDR3 DNA reads TGTGCCAGCAGCCTAAAACGACAGGGTCTGGGCTATGGCTACACCTTC. Protein product: CASSLKRQGLGYGYTF.

The chain links TRBV11-2 to TRBJ1-2; no firm D call. This CDR3 is 13 amino acids long. The germline V gene encodes CDR1 SGHAT and CDR2 FQNNGV. Trimming pared 2 bases from V and 8 bases from J, leaving 12 bases between. The CDR3 DNA is TGTGCCAGCAGCTTAACCATCACGGGGGGCTACACCTTC. Translation: CASSLTITGGYTF.

This clone was observed once. The chain is built from TRBV15 and TRBJ1-2; TRBD1 matches at 8 bases. Germline V gene sequence: CDR1 LNHNV, CDR2 YYDKDF (reference sequence). The CDR3 is made up of 15 amino acids. V shed 1 base, J shed 0 bases, and the junction held 1 base outside the gene matches. CDR3 amino acids: CATSRVQGANYGYTF. Written as DNA, the CDR3 is TGTGCCACCAGCAGAGTACAGGGGGCTAACTATGGCTACACCTTC. Variable domain in full (rest from reference TRBV15 and TRBJ1-2): DAMVIQNPRYQVTQFGKPVTLSCSQTLNHNVMYWYQQKSSQAPKLLFHYYDKDFNNEADTPDNFQSRRPNTSFCFLDIRSPGLGDTAMYLCATSRVQGANYGYTFGSGTRLTVV.

The chain uses TRBV3-1 (or the pseudogene TRBV3-2) and TRBJ2-1; 8 positions match TRBD1. The length of the CDR3 is 15 residues. The ends lost 4 bases at V and 4 bases at J; junction bases unmatched: 6. CDR1 is LGHDT, CDR2 YNNKEL, per germline (reference sequence). The DNA for the CDR3 is TGTGCCAGCAGCCGACGGACAGGGACGTACAATGAGCAGTTCTTC. Translating it yields CASSRRTGTYNEQFF.

CDR3 residues: CASNRRGGAHTDTQYF. The DNA for the CDR3 is TGTGCCAGCAATCGGCGGGGGGGCGCTCACACAGATACGCAGTATTTT. The chain recombines TRBV11-2 with TRBJ2-3, with TRBD2 matching 9 bases. There are 16 residues in the CDR3. V lost 7 bases to trimming and J lost 2 bases; unmatched junction nucleotides: 10. The germline V gene encodes CDR1 SGHAT and CDR2 FQNNGV. Drawing the rest from reference TRBV11-2 and TRBJ2-3, the complete variable domain is EAGVAQSPRYKIIEKRQSVAFWCNPISGHATLYWYQQILGQGPKLLIQFQNNGVVDDSQLPKDRFSAERLKGVDSTLKIQPAKLEDSAVYLCASNRRGGAHTDTQYFGPGTRLTVL.

This clone was observed a handful of times. The chain carries TRBV19 and TRBJ1-1, with D possibly TRBD1 on 6 matching bases. V shed 8 bases and J shed 4 bases, with 20 bases lying between them. Germline V gives CDR1 LNHDA, CDR2 SQIVND (reference sequence). The CDR3 sequence is 15 residues long. In DNA form, the CDR3 reads TGTGCCAGTTCAGGGCGGCAGGGGACCCGCACTGAAGCTTTCTTT. Encoded protein: CASSGRQGTRTEAFF.

CDR3 loop: CASGPSGGETQYF. CDR3 coding DNA: TGTGCTAGTGGTCCTAGCGGAGGGGAGACCCAGTACTTC. The V and J genes are TRBV12-5 and TRBJ2-5; 7 bases line up with TRBD2. In germline, CDR1 is LGHNT, CDR2 FRNRAP. This CDR3 has 13 amino acids. The trim removed 5 bases at V and 5 bases at J, leaving 5 bases unmatched.

V usage is TRBV7-3 and J usage is TRBJ1-2; no clear D. Germline V gene sequence: CDR1 SGHTA, CDR2 FQGTGA. V was clipped by 5 bases and J by 0 bases, with 10 bases between them. This CDR3 spans 14 amino acids. The CDR3 sequence: CASSPAAANYGYTF. DNA for the CDR3: TGTGCCAGCAGCCCAGCGGCGGCTAACTATGGCTACACCTTC. Drawing the rest from reference TRBV7-3 and TRBJ1-2, the complete variable domain is GAGVSQTPSNKVTEKGKYVELRCDPISGHTALYWYRQSLGQGPEFLIYFQGTGAADDSGLPNDRFFAVRPEGSVSTLKIQRTERGDSAVYLCASSPAAANYGYTFGSGTRLTVV.